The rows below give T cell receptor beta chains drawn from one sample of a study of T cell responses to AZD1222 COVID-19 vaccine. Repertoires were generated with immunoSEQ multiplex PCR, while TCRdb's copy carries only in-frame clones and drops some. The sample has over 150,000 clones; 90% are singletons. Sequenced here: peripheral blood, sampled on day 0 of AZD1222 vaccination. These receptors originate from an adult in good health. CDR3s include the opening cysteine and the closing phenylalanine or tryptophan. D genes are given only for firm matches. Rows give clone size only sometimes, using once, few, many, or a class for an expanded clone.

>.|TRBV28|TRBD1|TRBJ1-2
CASSSGQGDYGYTF
TGTGCCAGCAGTTCGGGACAGGGGGACTATGGCTACACCTTC
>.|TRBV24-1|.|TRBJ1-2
CATSDPAQGYYGYTF
TGTGCCACCAGTGACCCCGCCCAGGGATACTATGGCTACACCTTC
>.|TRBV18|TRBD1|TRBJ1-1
CASSPDRVAEAFF
TGTGCCAGCTCACCCGACAGGGTGGCTGAAGCTTTCTTT
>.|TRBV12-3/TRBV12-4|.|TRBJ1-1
CASSYGGGPEAFF
TGTGCCAGCAGTTACGGGGGAGGGCCTGAAGCTTTCTTT
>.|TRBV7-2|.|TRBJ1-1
CASSLVRRNTEAFF
TGTGCCAGCAGCTTAGTAAGGAGAAACACTGAAGCTTTCTTT
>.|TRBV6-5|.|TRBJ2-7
CASSYSPGAEYEQYF
TGTGCCAGCAGTTACTCACCGGGGGCGGAATACGAGCAGTACTTC
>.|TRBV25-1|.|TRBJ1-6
CASSKHGVVNSPLHF
TGTGCCAGCAGCAAACACGGGGTTGTGAATTCACCCCTCCACTTT
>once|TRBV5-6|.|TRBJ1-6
CASSPRRRSPLHF
TGTGCCAGCAGCCCCCGTCGGAGGTCACCCCTCCACTTT
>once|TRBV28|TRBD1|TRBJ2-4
CASSLSRDRAKLAKNIQYF
TGTGCCAGCAGTTTAAGCCGGGACAGGGCGAAATTAGCCAAAAACATTCAGTACTTC
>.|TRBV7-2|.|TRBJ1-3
CASSRDTSGNTIYF
TGTGCCAGCAGCCGGGACACGTCGGGAAACACCATATATTTT
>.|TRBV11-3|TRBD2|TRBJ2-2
CASIAGAQTGELFF
TGTGCCAGCATAGCGGGGGCCCAAACCGGGGAGCTGTTTTTT
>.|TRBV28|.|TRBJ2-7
CASSPTRLPPYEQYF
TGTGCCAGCAGCCCAACAAGACTTCCACCCTACGAGCAGTACTTC
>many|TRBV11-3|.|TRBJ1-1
CASSLEGNTEAFF
TGTGCCAGCAGCCTTGAGGGTAACACTGAAGCTTTCTTT
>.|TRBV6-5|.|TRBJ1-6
CATHRAHNSPLHF
TGTGCCACCCACAGGGCCCATAATTCACCCCTCCACTTT
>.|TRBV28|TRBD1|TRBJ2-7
CASGWTGSYEQYF
TGTGCCAGCGGATGGACAGGGTCCTACGAGCAGTACTTC
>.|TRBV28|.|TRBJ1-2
CASSLSQTAYGYTF
TGTGCCAGCAGTTTATCACAGACCGCCTATGGCTACACCTTC
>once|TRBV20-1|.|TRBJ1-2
CSAPNSGYTF
TGCAGTGCGCCCAATAGTGGCTACACCTTC
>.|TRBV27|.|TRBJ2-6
CASQPGGANVLTF
TGTGCCAGCCAACCAGGGGGGGCCAACGTCCTGACTTTC
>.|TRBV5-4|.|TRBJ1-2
CASSLRGFNYGYTF
TGTGCCAGCAGCTTGCGGGGGTTTAACTATGGCTACACCTTC
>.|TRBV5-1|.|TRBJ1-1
CASSVAMNTEAFF
TGCGCCAGCAGCGTCGCCATGAACACTGAAGCTTTCTTT
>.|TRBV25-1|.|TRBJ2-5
CASSEYLGGSLETQYF
TGTGCCAGCAGTGAATACCTTGGGGGGTCCCTGGAGACCCAGTACTTC
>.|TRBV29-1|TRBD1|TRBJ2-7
CSVATGGEQYF
TGCAGCGTCGCAACAGGGGGCGAGCAGTACTTC
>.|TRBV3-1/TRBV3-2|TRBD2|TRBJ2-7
CASSREGLYEQYF
TGTGCCAGCAGCCGGGAGGGGCTTTACGAGCAGTACTTC
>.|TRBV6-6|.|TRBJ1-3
CASITDGHSGNTIYF
TGTGCCAGCATTACAGACGGGCACTCTGGAAACACCATATATTTT
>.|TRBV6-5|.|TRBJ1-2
CASNPGGKANYGYTF
TGTGCCAGCAATCCGGGGGGGAAAGCTAACTATGGCTACACCTTC
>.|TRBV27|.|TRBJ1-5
CASSPIDDSNQPQHF
TGTGCCAGCAGTCCTATTGACGACAGCAATCAGCCCCAGCATTTT
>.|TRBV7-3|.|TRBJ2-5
CASSLWGPQETQYF
TGTGCCAGCAGCTTATGGGGACCTCAAGAGACCCAGTACTTC
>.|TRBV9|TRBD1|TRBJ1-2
CASSGRPTGGTGGYDGYTF
TGTGCCAGCAGCGGCCGACCCACCGGAGGGACAGGGGGATATGATGGCTACACCTTC
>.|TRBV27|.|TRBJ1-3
CASSRDTGNTIYF
TGTGCCAGCAGCCGGGACACTGGAAACACCATATATTTT
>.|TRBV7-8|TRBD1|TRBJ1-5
CASSLTGRRQGPNQPQHF
TGTGCCAGCAGCTTAACGGGGCGTCGACAGGGCCCCAATCAGCCCCAGCATTTT
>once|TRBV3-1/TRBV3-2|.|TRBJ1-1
CASSQQERDSEAFF
TGTGCCAGCAGCCAACAGGAACGTGACTCTGAAGCTTTCTTT
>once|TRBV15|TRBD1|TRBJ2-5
CATSSAIQGQETQYF
TGTGCCACCAGCAGTGCTATACAGGGGCAAGAGACCCAGTACTTC
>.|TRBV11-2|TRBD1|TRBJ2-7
CASSFSDRGGYEQYF
TGTGCCAGCAGCTTCTCGGACAGGGGGGGATACGAGCAGTACTTC
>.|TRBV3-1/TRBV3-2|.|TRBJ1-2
CASSPLATSQGGYTF
TGTGCCAGCAGCCCCTTGGCGACTTCCCAGGGAGGCTACACCTTC
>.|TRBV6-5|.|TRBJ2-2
CASRVMYPELFF
TGTGCCAGCAGGGTGATGTACCCCGAGCTGTTTTTT
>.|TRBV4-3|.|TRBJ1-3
CASSQDIGQSPSGNTIYF
TGCGCCAGCAGCCAAGATATCGGACAGTCACCCTCTGGAAACACCATATATTTT
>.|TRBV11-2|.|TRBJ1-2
CASSLDPFDRYGYTF
TGTGCCAGCAGCTTAGACCCCTTCGACAGATATGGCTACACCTTC
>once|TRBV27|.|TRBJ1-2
CASSLGDTHGYTF
TGTGCCAGCAGTTTAGGGGACACACATGGCTACACCTTC
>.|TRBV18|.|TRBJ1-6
CASSPGEAASPLHF
TGTGCCAGCTCACCAGGTGAGGCGGCTTCACCCCTCCACTTT
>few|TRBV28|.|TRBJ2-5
CASSLWQGYRETQYF
TGTGCCAGCAGTTTGTGGCAGGGGTATCGAGAGACCCAGTACTTC
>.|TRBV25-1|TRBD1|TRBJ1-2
CASSELTGGGFDYGYTF
TGTGCCAGCAGTGAGTTGACAGGGGGCGGTTTCGACTATGGCTACACCTTC
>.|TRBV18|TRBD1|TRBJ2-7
CASSPPGQSSYEQYF
TGTGCCAGCTCACCACCGGGACAGTCATCCTACGAGCAGTACTTC
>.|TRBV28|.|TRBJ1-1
CASSTDLDMNTEAFF
TGTGCCAGCAGTACCGATCTCGACATGAACACTGAAGCTTTCTTT
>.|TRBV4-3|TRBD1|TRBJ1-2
CASSQPGQGNLGYTF
TGCGCCAGCAGCCAACCGGGACAGGGGAACCTCGGCTACACCTTC